The sequence of this T cell receptor beta chain was determined in a study of OX40 agonist ivuxolimab in advanced cancers. Profiling relied on immunoSEQ multiplex PCR, and the TCRdb table lists in-frame clones only, not all of them. The data contain roughly 40,000 clones, more than 70% of them seen just once; the ten biggest clones take up roughly 14%. The TCR originated in an adult with an advanced solid tumor such as melanoma, head and neck, liver or kidney cancer. Source: CD4+ or CD8+ T cells sorted from blood, taken in a trial of the OX40 agonist ivuxolimab.

The CDR3, as DNA: TGTGCCAGTAGCCCCTCCGGGACTAGCGGGAGGCTCACAGATACGCAGTATTTT. Amino acid sequence: CASSPSGTSGRLTDTQYF. The genes are TRBV19 and TRBJ2-3; TRBD2 matches at 15 bases. Losses at the gene ends were 6 bases for V and 2 bases for J; bases not matched to a gene: 9. This CDR3 comprises 18 residues. CDR1 LNHDA and CDR2 SQIVND come from the germline V gene (reference sequence).